This T cell receptor beta chain is drawn from a study of control samples from healthy donors and cancer patients. Germline V CDR1 and CDR2: SGDLS, YYNGEE. Trimming shortened V by 0 bases and J by 1 base, and 10 bases separated the two germline ends. CDR3 length: 15 amino acids. The data were produced by immunoSEQ multiplex PCR, yet TCRdb's version contains in-frame clones alone and is incomplete. The table lists around 140,000 clones, around nine tenths of them singletons. The specimen was PBMCs. The receptor's source is a man in his fifties with head and neck cancer. The J gene is TRBJ1-1, the V gene TRBV9; D remains ambiguous. The CDR3 nucleotides read TGTGCCAGCAGCGTAGAAACAAATCCGAACACTGAAGCTTTCTTT. This codes for CASSVETNPNTEAFF.